Reported below is one T cell receptor beta chain. What it recognizes is unknown. Individual TCR cDNA molecules each bore their own unique molecular identifier. TCRdb re-called the 5' RACE reads through MiXCR, storing one row per CDR3 protein. The repertoire has about 4,000 distinct CDR3 sequences, around 40% of them found once; the top ten carry roughly 30%. Time point meaning: sample taken at primary tumor resection. This record belongs to a study of spatial heterogeneity in lung cancer. Whole-study findings and limits: Counts that tracked tumor mutation counts were those of expanded intratumoral alpha and beta TCRs.

V shed 4 bases, J shed 6 bases, and the junction held 7 bases outside the gene matches. There are 14 residues in the CDR3. Germline V CDR1 and CDR2: MNHEY, SVGAGI. The source is a male donor with early-stage non-small cell lung cancer. The sample here was lung tumor tissue, taken at surgery. V and J are TRBV6-5 and TRBJ2-3, with TRBD1 identical over 7 bases. The CDR3 sequence is CASSSGTAGDTQYF. The CDR3 bases are TGTGCCAGCAGTTCCGGGACAGCCGGGGATACGCAGTATTTT.